The T cell receptor beta chain described here comes from a study of blood T cell repertoires in COVID-19. Across the study: COVID-19 samples, acute and convalescent, were from the United States, Italy and Spain. T cells, B-cell-depleted T cells, or PBMCs supplied cDNA or gDNA.

This CDR3 contains 15 residues. Germline V lookup: CDR1 SNHLY, CDR2 FYNNEI. V lost 4 bases and J lost 3; bases outside the gene matches: 4. Study processing details: From reference gene primer amplification, estimates of nucleated cell counts were derived. The assay was immunoSEQ multiplex PCR, and TCRdb's table has in-frame clones only and misses some. V, J and clone size are those of that table, while D and trimming were read from the DNA. The table lists over 200,000 clones, less than 90% of them singletons. This receptor was obtained from a woman between 35 and 50 years old who had recovered from COVID-19. This chain connects TRBV2 to TRBJ1-4, with 8 bases that match TRBD1. The sequencing input was PBMCs or T cells enriched from blood (not recorded which). CDR3 nucleotides: TGTGCCAGCAGTGTCGACAGGGGAGCTAATGAAAAACTGTTTTTT. Its protein product is CASSVDRGANEKLFF.